The 8 T cell receptor beta chains listed next were all sequenced from one sample in a study of read filtering for tumor transcriptome and immune sequencing. Molecular barcoded adaptors covering alpha/delta and beta/gamma chains were used on around 370 ng RNA. MiXCR, run by TCRdb on the reads, gives a single entry per CDR3 protein. This sample has some 20,000 distinct CDR3 sequences; 22% occur once, and the top ten carry 20% to 30%. Material for sequencing was a population of CD138-negative cells sorted from bone marrow. The receptors stem from a donor aged 40 or older with multiple myeloma.

Relative to its sample, this clonotype is medium-sized. V is TRBV20-1 and J is TRBJ1-1, with D perhaps TRBD1 (5 bases). V was clipped by 1 base and J by 5 bases, with 11 bases between them. The germline CDR1 and CDR2 sequences are DFQATT and SNEGSKA (reference sequence). The CDR3 consists of 13 residues. The CDR3 loop reads CSARVPRGTEAFF. The CDR3 DNA reads TGCAGTGCTAGAGTTCCGCGGGGGACTGAAGCTTTCTTT.

This clonotype was detected many times. The DNA for the CDR3 is TGTGCCAGCAGTTTAGGTGGACGGCTGAGCACAGATACGCAGTATTTT. As protein: CASSLGGRLSTDTQYF. J is TRBJ2-3 and V is TRBV28; no clear D. CDR1 and CDR2 from the germline V gene are MDHEN and SYDVKM. The V end lost 2 bases, the J end lost 0 bases, and 12 bases lay between the germline ends. This CDR3 spans 16 amino acids.

This clonotype was seen at least ten times. The chain is built from TRBV11-2 and TRBJ2-1; D might be TRBD2 (5 bases). The CDR3 is 14 amino acids. V was clipped by 5 bases and J by 3 bases, with 11 bases between them. Per the germline V gene, CDR1 is SGHAT and CDR2 is FQNNGV. In DNA, the CDR3 is TGTGCCAGCAGCGATACCGGGATCTACAATGAGCAGTTCTTC. This gives the protein CASSDTGIYNEQFF. Looking up the rest from reference TRBV11-2 and TRBJ2-1 gives the full variable domain: EAGVAQSPRYKIIEKRQSVAFWCNPISGHATLYWYQQILGQGPKLLIQFQNNGVVDDSQLPKDRFSAERLKGVDSTLKIQPAKLEDSAVYLCASSDTGIYNEQFFGPGTRLTVL.

This clonotype was seen a handful of times. The chain uses TRBV28 and TRBJ2-5, with D possibly being TRBD1 or TRBD2 (6 bases each). Trimming cost V 5 bases and J 0 bases, with 22 bases left between them. The CDR3 loop spans 18 amino acids. CDR1 is MDHEN, CDR2 SYDVKM, per germline. The CDR3 sequence: CASSTPGANGPYQETQYF. CDR3 coding DNA: TGTGCCAGCAGTACCCCGGGGGCTAACGGACCGTACCAAGAGACCCAGTACTTC.

Turning to this clonotype: At one boundary the junction diverges from the germline segment, which might be a read error. The chain employs TRBV14 and TRBJ1-6; unclear D gene. Germline V gene lookup returns CDR1 SGHDN and CDR2 FVKESK. The CDR3 contains 14 residues. CDR3 protein: CASSQAFWDSPLHF. CDR3 in DNA: TGCGCCAGCAGCCAAGCGTTCTGGGATTCACCCCTCCACTTT. Using reference TRBV14 and TRBJ1-6 for the parts outside the CDR3, the full variable domain is EAGVTQFPSHSVIEKGQTVTLRCDPISGHDNLYWYRRVMGKEIKFLLHFVKESKQDESGMPNNRFLAERTGGTYSTLKVQPAELEDSGVYFCASSQAFWDSPLHFGNGTRLTVT.

This clonotype has a count of ten or more. This chain connects TRBV11-2 to TRBJ2-7; the D gene is possibly TRBD2 (6 bases). Trimming pared 4 bases from V and 6 bases from J, leaving 13 bases between. Germline CDR1 and CDR2: SGHAT and FQNNGV. This CDR3 has 13 residues. The CDR3 coding sequence is TGTGCCAGCAGCTCGTCCCCCGGGGGCGAGCAGTACTTC. This sequence encodes CASSSSPGGEQYF.

Ten or more counts support this clonotype. This chain connects TRBV20-1 to TRBJ2-5; 7 positions match TRBD2. The CDR3 is made up of 13 amino acids. The V gene's germline CDR1 is DFQATT and CDR2 SNEGSKA (reference sequence). Trimming cost V 4 bases and J 3 bases; bases outside gene matches: 5. CDR3 amino acids: CSAIRTSKETQYF. The CDR3 DNA is TGCAGTGCTATAAGGACTAGTAAAGAGACCCAGTACTTC.

The rearrangement uses TRBV29-1 and TRBJ2-2; D call uncertain. Per the germline V gene, CDR1 is SQVTM and CDR2 is ANQGSEA. The CDR3 has 12 amino acids. The V end lost 2 bases, the J end lost 6 bases, and 7 bases lay between the germline ends. The CDR3 DNA is TGCAGCGTTGAAAAAAGGGCCGGGGAGCTGTTTTTT. It is translated as CSVEKRAGELFF.